These T cell receptor beta chains were read from a single sample in a study of T cell repertoires in cytomegalovirus infection. TCRdb re-derived calls from the reads in MiXCR, one entry per CDR3 protein. The sample consists of 750,000 to 950,000 distinct CDR3 sequences, almost 30% of them appearing once. The antigens these receptors bind are not known. The sequencing used cultured CD8+ T cells from PBMCs, collected from culture after CMV antigen stimulation. These receptors all come from a human donor in good health (CMV status not recorded). Some clones in this sample may be carry-over from other donors' samples. Each CDR3 is given with its conserved first and last residue. A D gene is named only where the DNA matches it firmly. Expanded clones get a size class; other rows say once, few or many, or leave the size out.

j_call clone_size d_call v_call cdr3_aa cdr3_nt
TRBJ2-3 many . TRBV4-1 CASSQKESRTDTQYF TGCGCCAGCAGCCAAAAAGAATCGCGGACAGATACGCAGTATTTT
TRBJ2-7 . TRBD2 TRBV3-1 CASSPTSFDEQYF TGTGCCAGCAGCCCGACTAGCTTCGACGAGCAGTACTTC
TRBJ1-3 . . TRBV7-9 CASSLATSSGNTIYF TGTGCCAGCAGCTTAGCCACCTCCTCTGGAAACACCATATATTTT
TRBJ2-4 few TRBD1 TRBV25-1 CASSQNRGLAKNIQYF TGTGCCAGCAGTCAAAACAGGGGATTAGCCAAAAACATTCAGTACTTC
TRBJ2-5 . . TRBV7-9 CASSSGSWETQYF TGTGCCAGCAGCTCCGGGAGTTGGGAGACCCAGTACTTC
TRBJ2-2 few . TRBV6-1 CASSEPGWGTESTGELFF TGTGCCAGCAGTGAACCAGGGTGGGGTACGGAGAGTACCGGGGAGCTGTTTTTT
TRBJ2-3 many . TRBV27 CASSFSSTDTQYF TGTGCCAGCAGCTTTTCAAGCACAGATACGCAGTATTTT
TRBJ2-1 . . TRBV27 CASSKGDNEQFF TGTGCCAGCAGTAAGGGAGACAATGAGCAGTTCTTC
TRBJ2-1 . . TRBV4-1 CASSQDPAGTRTYNEQFF TGCGCCAGCAGCCAAGATCCCGCCGGGACCCGCACCTACAATGAGCAGTTCTTC
TRBJ2-2 many . TRBV7-8 CASSLGGYFTGELFF TGTGCCAGCAGCTTAGGGGGCTATTTCACCGGGGAGCTGTTTTTT
TRBJ2-1 once . TRBV27 CASSFTGLAEQFF TGTGCCAGCAGTTTTACAGGACTGGCCGAGCAGTTCTTC